The entry that follows covers one T cell receptor beta chain sequence. The source of the sample is a study of Ad26.COV2.S vaccination and SARS-CoV-2 variants. Overall study: Each vaccinee took Ad26.COV2.S intramuscularly, once or twice 56 days apart.

This CDR3 spans 16 amino acids. V was clipped by 0 bases and J by 3 bases, with 15 bases between them. The germline V gene has CDR1 MNHEY and CDR2 SMNVEV (reference sequence). Produced via immunoSEQ multiplex PCR; TCRdb's table is partial and in-frame only. The sample includes roughly 300,000 clones, less than 90% seen only once; the top ten take about 10%. The treatment denotes: approximately 18 received Ad26.COV2.S at low or high dose, single or two shots; several received placebo; per-sample allocation not given. Specimen acquisition occurred on day 63 following the initial vaccine or placebo injection.

The starting material was peripheral blood, obtained in a trial of Ad26.COV2.S vaccine versus placebo. The gene calls are TRBV27 and TRBJ2-7, with TRBD2 as a possible D gene (5 bases). This TCR derives from a person between 18 and 60 years old who received the Ad26.COV2.S COVID-19 vaccine or a placebo. In DNA, the CDR3 is TGTGCCAGCAGTTTATCTTCGCCAGCGGTGGTCTACGAGCAGTACTTC. Amino acid sequence: CASSLSSPAVVYEQYF.